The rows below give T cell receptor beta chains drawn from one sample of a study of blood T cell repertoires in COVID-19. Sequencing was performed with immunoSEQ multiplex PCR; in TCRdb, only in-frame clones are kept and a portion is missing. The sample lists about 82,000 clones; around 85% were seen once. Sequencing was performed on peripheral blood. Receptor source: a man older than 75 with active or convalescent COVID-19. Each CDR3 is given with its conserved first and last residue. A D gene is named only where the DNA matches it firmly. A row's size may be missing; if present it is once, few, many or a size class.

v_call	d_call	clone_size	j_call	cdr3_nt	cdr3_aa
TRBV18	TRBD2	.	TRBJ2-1	TGTGCCAGCTCACCGATCGCGTCTAGCGGGAGCTCCTACAATGAGCAGTTCTTC	CASSPIASSGSSYNEQFF
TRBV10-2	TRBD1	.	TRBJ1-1	TGCGCCAGCAGTGGAAACAGGGGAACTGAAGCTTTCTTT	CASSGNRGTEAFF
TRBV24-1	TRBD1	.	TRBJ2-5	TGTGCCACCAGTGATGTGAGACAGGGGTACCAAGAGACCCAGTACTTC	CATSDVRQGYQETQYF
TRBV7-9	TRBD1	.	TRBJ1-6	TGTGCCAGCAGCTTAGGGGACAGTAATTCACCCCTCCACTTT	CASSLGDSNSPLHF
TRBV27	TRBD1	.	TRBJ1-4	TGTGCCAGCAGTTCCGTCGGGACAGGAGGGAAAAAACTGTTTTTT	CASSSVGTGGKKLFF
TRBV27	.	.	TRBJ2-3	TGTGCCAGCAGTACTACCGGGGGCACAGATACGCAGTATTTT	CASSTTGGTDTQYF
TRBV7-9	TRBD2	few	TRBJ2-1	TGTGCCAGCAGCTTCTACCGGGGGGGCCGTAATGAGCAGTTCTTC	CASSFYRGGRNEQFF
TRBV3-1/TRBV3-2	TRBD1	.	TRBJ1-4	TGTGCCAGCAGCCAAGATTATCTGCGACAGGGGGCGCGCGGTGAAAAACTGTTTTTT	CASSQDYLRQGARGEKLFF
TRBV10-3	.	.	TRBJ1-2	TGTGCCATCAGTGAGACAGGAGACTATGGCTACACCTTC	CAISETGDYGYTF
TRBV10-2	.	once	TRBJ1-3	TGCGCCAGCAGCCCCCAGAGGGCTGGAAACACCATATATTTT	CASSPQRAGNTIYF
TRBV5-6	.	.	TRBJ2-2	TGTGCCAGCAGCTTGAACGGGGGGGAGCTGTTTTTT	CASSLNGGELFF
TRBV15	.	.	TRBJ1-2	TGTGCCACCAGCAGAGATCCGGGAGTCTATGGCTACACCTTC	CATSRDPGVYGYTF
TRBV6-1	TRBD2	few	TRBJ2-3	TGTGCCAGCAGTGAAGTAGTGGGACTAGCGATTAGTACAGATACGCAGTATTTT	CASSEVVGLAISTDTQYF
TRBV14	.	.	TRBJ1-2	TGTGCCAGCAGCTCTACAGGGTATGGCTACACCTTC	CASSSTGYGYTF
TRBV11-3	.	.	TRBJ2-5	TGTGCCAGCACCACCGCGCCAGAGACCCAGTACTTC	CASTTAPETQYF
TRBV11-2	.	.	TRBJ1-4	TGTGCCAGCAGCTTAAACCGGGATGAAAAACTGTTTTTT	CASSLNRDEKLFF
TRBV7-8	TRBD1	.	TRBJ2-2	TGTGCCAGCAGCATATGGACAGGGCACACCGGGGAGCTGTTTTTT	CASSIWTGHTGELFF
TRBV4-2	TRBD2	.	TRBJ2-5	TGTGCCAGCAGCCAAGATGGGGGGGGGTCGGGTGAGACCCAGTACTTC	CASSQDGGGSGETQYF
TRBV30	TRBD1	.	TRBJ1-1	TGTGCCTGGGTAACAGGGGGCACTGAAGCTTTCTTT	CAWVTGGTEAFF
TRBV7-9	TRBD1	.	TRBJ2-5	TGTGCCAGCAGCTATTACGGGCAGGGGGTTTACCAAGAGACCCAGTACTTC	CASSYYGQGVYQETQYF
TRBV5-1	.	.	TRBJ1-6	TGCGCCAGCAGCTTGGAAGGTGGGAGATCCTATAATTCACCCCTCCACTTT	CASSLEGGRSYNSPLHF
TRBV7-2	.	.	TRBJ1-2	TGTGCCAGCAGCTTAGTGCAGGGAACCTATGGCTACACCTTC	CASSLVQGTYGYTF
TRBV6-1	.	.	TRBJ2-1	TGTGCCAGCAGTGAACCCGCGGTTGAACGTTTCTTC	CASSEPAVERFF
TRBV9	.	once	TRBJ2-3	TGTGCCAGCAGCGTCAATCCCGATACGCAGTATTTT	CASSVNPDTQYF
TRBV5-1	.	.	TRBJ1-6	TGCGCCAGCACCGACAGATTAGGTGATAATTCACCCCTCCACTTT	CASTDRLGDNSPLHF
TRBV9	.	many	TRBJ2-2	TGTGCCAGCAGCGTAGCACACCCCGCCGGGGAGCTGTTTTTT	CASSVAHPAGELFF
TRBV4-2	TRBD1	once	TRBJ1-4	TGTGCCAGCAGCTCGATTCAGGGGGCCGGGGATGAAAAACTGTTTTTT	CASSSIQGAGDEKLFF
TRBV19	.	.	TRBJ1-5	TGTGCCAGCGAAACCGGGACACCCCATCAGCCCCAGCATTTT	CASETGTPHQPQHF
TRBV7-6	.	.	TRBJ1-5	TGTGCCAGCAGCTTAGAGGGCGGGAGGACCCAGCATTTT	CASSLEGGRTQHF
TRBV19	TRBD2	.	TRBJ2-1	TGTGCCAGTAGTATTGCTAGCGGGAGGGCCGATGAGCAGTTCTTC	CASSIASGRADEQFF
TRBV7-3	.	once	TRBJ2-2	TGTGCCAGCAGCTTGGGTAGCGCACTGAACACCGGGGAGCTGTTTTTT	CASSLGSALNTGELFF